These 22 T cell receptor beta chains were all obtained from the same sample, sequenced in a study of shared clonotypes between healthy human individuals. Sequenced by immunoSEQ multiplex PCR; TCRdb stores in-frame clones only, minus some. The data show more than 550,000 clones, approximately 77% seen once. Sequenced input: memory CD4+ T cells sorted from blood. Subset: CD45RA-negative fraction. These receptors were obtained from a woman in her twenties or thirties in good health.

The chain employs TRBV5-1 and TRBJ2-2; no firm D call. Germline loops: CDR1 SGHRS, CDR2 YFSETQ. V was cut by 3 bases and J by 7 bases, with 10 bases left in between. The CDR3 extends over 13 amino acids. The CDR3 nucleotides read TGCGCCAGCAGCTCCGGCCTGGTCGGGGAGCTGTTTTTT. This codes for CASSSGLVGELFF.

The chain recombines TRBV7-9 with TRBJ1-3, with 8 bases identical to TRBD1. J gave up 1 base and V 4 bases, and 9 bases lay outside the gene matches. The CDR3 has 17 amino acids. The germline V gene encodes CDR1 SEHNR and CDR2 FQNEAQ (reference sequence). CDR3 sequence reads: CASSSIPGQGSGNTIYF. The CDR3 bases are TGTGCCAGCAGCTCAATCCCTGGACAGGGATCTGGAAACACCATATATTTT.

In its sample, this clone was seen once. Different DNA sequences within this sample yield the same CDR3. The chain couples TRBV18 to TRBJ1-2, with a tentative D call TRBD1 (5 bases). Germline values: CDR1 KGHSH, CDR2 LQKENI. CDR3 size: 12 residues. Trimming took 3 bases from V and 8 from J, leaving 10 bases between them. The CDR3 DNA reads as TGTGCCAGCTCACCCGGGGCAGGGGGCTACACCTTC. It encodes CASSPGAGGYTF.

The CDR3 loop is CASRRGLPDEQYF. Written as DNA, the CDR3 is TGTGCCAGCAGGAGGGGACTTCCCGACGAGCAGTACTTC. The chain joins TRBV7-8 to TRBJ2-7; D possibly corresponds to TRBD2 (6 bases). This CDR3 contains 13 residues. V lost 6 bases to trimming and J lost 5 bases, with 14 bases between them. Germline CDR1 SGHVS, CDR2 FQNEAQ.

The chain joins TRBV2 to TRBJ1-3; D gene ambiguous. V was trimmed by 6 bases and J by 0 bases, leaving 12 bases between them. The CDR3 contains 15 residues. Germline CDR1 and CDR2: SNHLY and FYNNEI. The CDR3 DNA sequence: TGTGCCAGCAGCCACGACGGGGTCTCTGGAAACACCATATATTTT. Its protein is CASSHDGVSGNTIYF.

This chain uses TRBV28 with TRBJ1-5; TRBD1 agrees at 11 bases. Germline-derived CDR1 and CDR2 are MDHEN and SYDVKM. The CDR3 has 18 amino acids. V trimming: 3 bases; J trimming: 0 bases; junction bases outside the gene matches: 7. CDR3 in DNA: TGTGCCAGCAGTTTCCCGGGACAGGGGGTTTTTAGCAATCAGCCCCAGCATTTT. Its protein product is CASSFPGQGVFSNQPQHF.

The V call is TRBV11-2, the J call TRBJ2-3, with 9 nucleotides matching TRBD2. Unmatched junction bases numbered 5, after V lost 1 base and J lost 3 bases. Germline V gene data show CDR1 as SGHAT and CDR2 as FQNNGV. The CDR3 sequence is 16 residues long. DNA for the CDR3: TGTGCCAGCAGCTTAGGAGCGGGGGGAAGAACAGATACGCAGTATTTT. This gives the protein CASSLGAGGRTDTQYF.

The rearrangement joins TRBV19 to TRBJ2-5; tentatively, D is TRBD2 (5 bases). V was trimmed by 4 bases and J by 4 bases, leaving 10 bases between them. Germline V gene lookup returns CDR1 LNHDA and CDR2 SQIVND (reference sequence). The CDR3 loop spans 13 amino acids. In DNA form, the CDR3 reads TGTGCCAGTAGTACCGACGGAGGAGAGACCCAGTACTTC. Amino acid sequence: CASSTDGGETQYF.

The chain combines TRBV6-1 with TRBJ2-7; 9 positions match TRBD2. From germline, CDR1 is MNHNS and CDR2 SASEGT. The CDR3 spans 14 residues. V was pared by 5 bases and J by 2 bases, with 4 bases of the junction left unmatched. CDR3 amino acids: CASSWEREAYEQYF. In DNA, the CDR3 is TGTGCCAGCAGTTGGGAGCGGGAGGCCTACGAGCAGTACTTC.

The rearrangement links TRBV19 to TRBJ2-1; D might be TRBD2 (6 bases). Germline V CDR1 and CDR2: LNHDA, SQIVND (reference sequence). The CDR3 extends over 16 amino acids. Trimming pared 1 base from V and 5 bases from J, leaving 15 bases between. CDR3 nucleotides: TGTGCCAGTAGTATAGGCGGGACTCGTCCCCACAATGAGCAGTTCTTC. Translation: CASSIGGTRPHNEQFF. Together with reference TRBV19 and TRBJ2-1, the CDR3 gives the full variable domain: DGGITQSPKYLFRKEGQNVTLSCEQNLNHDAMYWYRQDPGQGLRLIYYSQIVNDFQKGDIAEGYSVSREKKESFPLTVTSAQKNPTAFYLCASSIGGTRPHNEQFFGPGTRLTVL.

This chain connects TRBV18 to TRBJ2-5; D may be TRBD2 (6 bases). Germline V gives CDR1 KGHSH, CDR2 LQKENI. The CDR3 length is 14 residues. The ends were cut back, 2 bases at V and 5 bases at J, with 12 bases in the middle. The CDR3 DNA follows: TGTGCCAGCTCACCAGCGCTTCGGGGGGAGACCCAGTACTTC. Its translation is CASSPALRGETQYF.

This clone was detected a few times. V usage is TRBV5-4 and J usage is TRBJ2-7; 10 positions match TRBD1. Trimming cost V 4 bases and J 3 bases; bases outside gene matches: 1. The CDR3 contains 13 residues. Per germline, CDR1 SGHNT and CDR2 YYREEE (reference sequence). The CDR3 DNA is TGTGCCAGCAGCGGGGACAGGGGCTACGAGCAGTACTTC. Its translation is CASSGDRGYEQYF.

This rearrangement joins TRBV7-9 to TRBJ2-6; D uncertain. The CDR3 length is 16 residues. The germline V and J ends were trimmed by 0 bases and 4 bases, with 10 bases remaining between them. CDR1 and CDR2 (germline): SEHNR, FQNEAQ (reference sequence). The CDR3 sequence is CASSLATNTGANVLTF. The CDR3 DNA reads as TGTGCCAGCAGCTTAGCGACCAACACCGGGGCCAACGTCCTGACTTTC. The full variable domain, with the rest looked up from reference TRBV7-9 and TRBJ2-6, is DTGVSQNPRHKITKRGQNVTFRCDPISEHNRLYWYRQTLGQGPEFLTYFQNEAQLEKSRLLSDRFSAERPKGSFSTLEIQRTEQGDSAMYLCASSLATNTGANVLTFGAGSRLTVL.

V gene TRBV28 combines with J gene TRBJ2-1; TRBD2 is a possible D gene (6 bases). Germline CDR1 and CDR2: MDHEN and SYDVKM. The CDR3 extends over 15 amino acids. The V and J ends lost 6 bases and 2 bases respectively, with 14 bases between them. In DNA form, the CDR3 reads TGTGCCAGCAGACCCGCTAGCGCAACCTACAATGAGCAGTTCTTC. Its protein is CASRPASATYNEQFF.

To note about this clone: Additional DNA sequences in this sample encode the identical CDR3. This sequence joins TRBV28 and TRBJ1-3; D remains unclear. This CDR3 spans 12 amino acids. Per the germline V gene, CDR1 is MDHEN and CDR2 is SYDVKM. V shed 3 bases and J shed 3 bases, with 3 bases lying between them. This CDR3 is CASSFLGNTIYF. The CDR3 coding sequence is TGTGCCAGCAGTTTTCTTGGAAACACCATATATTTT.

This rearrangement joins TRBV19 to TRBJ2-1; TRBD1 matches at 9 bases. J gave up 9 bases and V 3 bases, and 9 bases lay outside the gene matches. The CDR3 has 15 amino acids. Germline assignment: CDR1 LNHDA and CDR2 SQIVND (reference sequence). The CDR3 nucleotides are TGTGCCAGTAGTATTGTCCGGGACAGGGCAGGTGAGCAGTTCTTC. Translation: CASSIVRDRAGEQFF.

This rearrangement joins TRBV25-1 to TRBJ2-3; 9 nucleotides align to TRBD2. Germline CDR1 is MGHDK and CDR2 is SYGVNS. The CDR3 has 17 residues. J lost 3 bases, V lost 4 bases, and 11 bases had no gene match. The CDR3 region is CASSGGRAVMGTDTQYF. Here the CDR3 DNA reads TGTGCCAGCAGTGGCGGGAGGGCCGTAATGGGTACAGATACGCAGTATTTT.

This clone was recorded many times. Other DNA sequences from this sample encode an identical CDR3 as well. This chain connects TRBV10-2 to TRBJ1-1, with D possibly TRBD1 on 6 matching bases. With 3 bases removed from V and 5 bases from J, the gap between germline ends came to 10 bases. The CDR3 has 13 amino acids. CDR1 is WSHSY, CDR2 SAAADI, per germline. The CDR3 is CASSETGLTEAFF. CDR3 nucleotides: TGCGCCAGCAGTGAAACAGGGCTTACTGAAGCTTTCTTT.

J is TRBJ1-5 and V is TRBV19; D is uncertain. The CDR3 contains 14 residues. Trimming took 3 bases from V and 0 from J, leaving 6 bases between them. Germline-derived CDR1 and CDR2 are LNHDA and SQIVND (reference sequence). The CDR3 DNA reads as TGTGCCAGTAGTATGAGCAGTAGCAATCAGCCCCAGCATTTT. It specifies CASSMSSSNQPQHF.

The chain employs TRBV5-1 and TRBJ2-5; D possibly corresponds to TRBD2 (7 bases). This CDR3 is 14 amino acids long. V lost 5 bases to trimming and J lost 5 bases, with 16 bases between them. CDR1 and CDR2 from the germline V gene are SGHRS and YFSETQ. CDR3 residues: CASRVGRGFETQYF. In nucleotides, the CDR3 is TGCGCCAGCAGAGTGGGGAGGGGGTTCGAGACCCAGTACTTC. The full variable domain, rest sourced from reference TRBV5-1 and TRBJ2-5, is KAGVTQTPRYLIKTRGQQVTLSCSPISGHRSVSWYQQTPGQGLQFLFEYFSETQRNKGNFPGRFSGRQFSNSRSEMNVSTLELGDSALYLCASRVGRGFETQYFGPGTRLLVL.

This CDR3 reads CASSQGLVGVNEQFF. The CDR3 DNA is TGTGCCAGCAGCCAAGGACTAGTGGGAGTCAATGAGCAGTTCTTC. V gene TRBV6-5 combines with J gene TRBJ2-1; TRBD2 matches at 7 bases. The junction had 11 bases not matched to a gene; V was cut back by 6 bases and J by 6 bases. This CDR3 contains 15 residues. Germline-derived CDR1 and CDR2 are MNHEY and SVGAGI.

This chain joins TRBV27 and TRBJ2-1; TRBD1 matches at 9 bases. The CDR3 totals 15 residues. V lost 5 bases, J lost 1 base, and 3 bases stayed unmatched. Per the germline V gene, CDR1 is MNHEY and CDR2 is SMNVEV (reference sequence). The CDR3 protein is CASSPGTGSYNEQFF. The DNA for the CDR3 is TGTGCCAGCAGTCCCGGGACAGGGTCCTACAATGAGCAGTTCTTC.